This TCR beta chain was captured in a study of blood T cell repertoires in COVID-19 (dated by TCRdb to 2019 to 2021). As for the study more broadly: Collaborator samples came from the United States, Italy and Spain and covered acute and convalescent phases of COVID-19. Sample metadata almost always included a de-identified subject ID, COVID-19 status, age in years and sex. The repertoires were made available in a free public database intended to serve as a resource for research on the immune response to SARS-CoV-2. The samples were drawn from two sources: the first 160 participants of the ongoing ImmuneRACE study, and fewer than 1,500 subjects contributed by 6 global collaborators. The material from the prospective study consisted of cDNA or gDNA derived from T cells, B-cell-depleted T cells, or PBMCs. Where HLA class I and class II types were available, the types were taken from metadata supplied by the sample provider, not from assay-based typing. Subjects who had been exposed to COVID-19, were actively infected with it, or had recovered from it provided the deeply sampled blood TCRbeta repertoires that made up the dataset.

The sample holds a few counts of this clone. Its antigen specificity is not known. No base qualities exist here, and no much larger clone lies one base off it. The germline V gene (reference sequence) specifies MNHNY as CDR1 and SVGAGI as CDR2. Measured from the cysteine to the phenylalanine, the CDR3 is 15 residues long. The sequence is cut down to CDR3 DNA, 45 bases in frame from base 1. V and J are truncated by 2 bases and 0 bases respectively, leaving an intervening sequence of 9 bases. Study-wide findings and limitations: The amount of clinical and demographic metadata varied by source and participant and was provided uncurated.

In the prospective study, participants were roughly 18 to 95 years old, resided in about two dozen geographic areas of the United States, and were enrolled through a virtual design. To assign participants to cohorts, the prospective study relied on clinical history that participants themselves reported in a screening survey and a study questionnaire. In the prospective study, mobile phlebotomists collected whole blood, serum and a nasopharyngeal or oropharyngeal swab from each participant. Over a roughly 2-month period, participants in the prospective study had the option of providing additional blood draws and questionnaires. Before DNA extraction, blood samples from the prospective study were shipped at room temperature or frozen. TCRbeta CDR3 regions were amplified from genomic DNA using the immunoSEQ Assay, a bias-controlled multiplex PCR. Per the original workflow: The number of nucleated cells in each sample was estimated from the amplification of reference gene primers within the assay. Sequence reads were collapsed and filtered to measure the absolute abundance of every unique TCRbeta CDR3 rearrangement. Productive Simpson clonality was computed per sample as the square root of Simpson's diversity index over productive rearrangements. In its TCRdb copy, this immuneACCESS table keeps in-frame sequences only and misses some clones. Where compared with another copy, unresolved V genes explain less than half of these, and the others have no known cause. V and J calls plus clone size are reproduced from that table; the DNA served to infer D and trimming. The sample table records roughly 360,000 clones; roughly 90% of these occur just once. Of the sample, about 0.89% is held by the ten largest clones.

The source is a woman younger than 45 with acute COVID-19. The chain joins TRBV6-6 to TRBJ2-3; no D gene can be assigned with confidence. Sequences were obtained from PBMCs or T cells enriched from blood (not recorded which). Here the CDR3 is given as CASSYETISTDTQYF. The nucleotide sequence is given as TGTGCCAGCAGTTACGAAACTATAAGCACAGATACGCAGTATTTT.